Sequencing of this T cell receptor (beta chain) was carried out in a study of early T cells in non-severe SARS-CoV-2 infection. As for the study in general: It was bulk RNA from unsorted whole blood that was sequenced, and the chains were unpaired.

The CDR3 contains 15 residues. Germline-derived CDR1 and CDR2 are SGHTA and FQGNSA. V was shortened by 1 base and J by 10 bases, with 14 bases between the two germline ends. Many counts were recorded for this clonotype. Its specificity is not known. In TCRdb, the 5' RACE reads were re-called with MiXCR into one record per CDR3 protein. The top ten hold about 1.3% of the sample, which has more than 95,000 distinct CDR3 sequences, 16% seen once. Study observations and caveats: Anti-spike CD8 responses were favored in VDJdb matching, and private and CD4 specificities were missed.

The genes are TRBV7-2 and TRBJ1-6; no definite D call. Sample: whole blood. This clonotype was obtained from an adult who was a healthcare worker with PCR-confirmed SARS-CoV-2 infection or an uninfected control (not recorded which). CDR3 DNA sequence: TGTGCCAGCAGCTTAGTAGTAGATTTTACATCACCCCTCCACTTT. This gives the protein CASSLVVDFTSPLHF.